This T cell receptor (beta chain) was recovered during a study of beta chain features in type 1 diabetes. Comments on this clone: As yet, its antigen is unknown.

All of the isolated RNA was reverse transcribed, so expressed TCRB transcripts were sequenced. Sequencing used immunoSEQ multiplex PCR; TCRdb keeps in-frame clones, though not all of them. The sample yields hundreds of thousands of clones, about an eighth seen once. Germline CDR1 is MNHNY and CDR2 is SVGAGI (reference sequence). Trimming left V 8 bases short and J 14 bases short, with 16 bases between. CDR3 length: 11 residues. Study-level findings and limits: Patients' naive, central memory and Treg TCRB repertoires seemed closer to one another than those of healthy donors. Cells with high TCR expression could be over-represented when cDNA is sequenced. Significant though moderate, a shortening of TCRB CDR3s appeared in all four CD4+ subsets of Type 1 diabetes patients.

This sequence originates from a man younger than 35 with type 1 diabetes. Material: naive CD4+ T cells from blood. J is TRBJ2-1 and V is TRBV6-6, with D perhaps matching TRBD1 or TRBD2 (5 bases each). The CDR3 protein is CASGWDLPKFF. The CDR3 DNA sequence: TGTGCCAGCGGATGGGACCTCCCGAAGTTCTTC.